These 4 T cell receptor beta chains were sequenced from one sample in a study of T-cell reconstitution after alpha-beta-depleted transplantation in children. It was with unique molecular identifiers that the TCRbeta library was prepared. MiXCR, applied by TCRdb to the PCR reads, yields one record per CDR3 protein. The sample consists of approximately 400,000 distinct CDR3 sequences, under 13% of them appearing once. Sample: PBMCs from the stem cell graft donor, taken from the stem cell graft. All receptors come from a human donor who donated a stem cell graft to a child with acute myeloid leukemia.

The J gene is TRBJ2-3, the V gene TRBV20-1; 16 bases agree with TRBD2. This CDR3 comprises 16 residues. V trimming: 5 bases; J trimming: 11 bases; junction bases outside the gene matches: 13. Germline V gives CDR1 DFQATT, CDR2 SNEGSKA (reference sequence). This chain's CDR3 is CSAGKTGTSGGAWQYF. CDR3 nucleotides: TGCAGTGCTGGAAAGACAGGGACTAGCGGGGGGGCCTGGCAGTATTTT.

The chain uses TRBV19 and TRBJ2-6; possibly TRBD2 for D (7 bases). CDR3 length: 17 residues. In germline, CDR1 is LNHDA, CDR2 SQIVND (reference sequence). V was pared by 6 bases and J by 1 base, with 16 bases between. CDR3 protein: CASRGGAQLSGANVLTF. In DNA form, the CDR3 reads TGTGCCAGTAGGGGGGGGGCGCAGCTGTCTGGGGCCAACGTCCTGACTTTC.

This clonotype was counted many times. The chain has TRBV20-1 and TRBJ1-6; D gene uncertain. Trimming stripped 4 bases from V and 5 bases from J, with 6 bases between. The germline CDR1 and CDR2 sequences are DFQATT and SNEGSKA (reference sequence). This CDR3 spans 12 amino acids. The CDR3 region is CSAIQDNSPLHF. The CDR3 nucleotides are TGCAGTGCTATCCAGGATAATTCACCCCTCCACTTT.

This clonotype was detected many times. The chain uses TRBV5-1 and TRBJ2-7, with 9 bases lining up with TRBD2. The CDR3 sequence is 14 residues long. Germline-derived CDR1 and CDR2 are SGHRS and YFSETQ. V trimming: 4 bases; J trimming: 5 bases; junction bases outside the gene matches: 7. The CDR3 loop is CASSIAGDADEQYF. The CDR3 DNA sequence: TGCGCCAGCAGCATAGCGGGAGATGCCGACGAGCAGTACTTC. The entire variable domain, with the rest obtained from reference TRBV5-1 and TRBJ2-7, is as follows: KAGVTQTPRYLIKTRGQQVTLSCSPISGHRSVSWYQQTPGQGLQFLFEYFSETQRNKGNFPGRFSGRQFSNSRSEMNVSTLELGDSALYLCASSIAGDADEQYFGPGTRLTVT.